This T cell receptor beta chain was identified in a study of cytomegalovirus exposure and HLA in healthy donors. Study results and caveats: As immune exposure information, only CMV serostatus was available.

Unmatched junction bases numbered 9, after V lost 4 bases and J lost 4 bases. CDR1 and CDR2 (germline): SGHNT, YYREEE (reference sequence). CDR3 length equals 15 residues. The PCR was carried out with 60 Vbeta primers and 13 Jbeta primers. Profiling relied on immunoSEQ multiplex PCR, and the TCRdb table lists in-frame clones only, not all of them. The table records some 30,000 clones, 44% of them present only once. To note about this clone: Its antigen is unknown.

Sequenced sample: PBMCs. The chain carries TRBV5-4 and TRBJ2-7; TRBD1 aligns across 9 bases. This clonotype originated in a woman in her 50s in good health and CMV-seronegative. CDR3 residues: CASSPDRGKGYEQYF. The CDR3 region has the DNA TGTGCCAGCAGCCCCGACAGGGGGAAAGGGTACGAGCAGTACTTC.